This TCR beta chain is from a study of Ad26.COV2.S vaccination and SARS-CoV-2 variants. Findings of the study overall: Placebo recipients trailed vaccine recipients in spike-specific TCR breadth.

Indicated treatment: 15 to 20 received Ad26.COV2.S at low or high dose, single or two shots; several received placebo; per-sample allocation not given. Specimen acquisition occurred on day 63 following the initial vaccine or placebo injection. Comment on this clone: What it binds is not known. Other DNA sequences in the sample encode the same CDR3.

Here immunoSEQ multiplex PCR was the method, and the copy in TCRdb shows in-frame clones only, minus some. Of hundreds of thousands of clones listed, more than 80% are singletons. The V segment lost 3 bases and the J segment 5 bases; nucleotides outside the gene matches: 4. CDR1 is KGHSH, CDR2 LQKENI, per germline. The CDR3 spans 14 residues. The sample was peripheral blood, taken in a trial of Ad26.COV2.S vaccine versus placebo. The V call is TRBV18, the J call TRBJ1-1; TRBD1 agrees at 9 bases. The TCR comes from a person aged 18 to 65 who received the Ad26.COV2.S COVID-19 vaccine or a placebo. CDR3 bases: TGTGCCAGCTCACCCGGACAGGGGAGGACTGAAGCTTTCTTT. Its translation: CASSPGQGRTEAFF.